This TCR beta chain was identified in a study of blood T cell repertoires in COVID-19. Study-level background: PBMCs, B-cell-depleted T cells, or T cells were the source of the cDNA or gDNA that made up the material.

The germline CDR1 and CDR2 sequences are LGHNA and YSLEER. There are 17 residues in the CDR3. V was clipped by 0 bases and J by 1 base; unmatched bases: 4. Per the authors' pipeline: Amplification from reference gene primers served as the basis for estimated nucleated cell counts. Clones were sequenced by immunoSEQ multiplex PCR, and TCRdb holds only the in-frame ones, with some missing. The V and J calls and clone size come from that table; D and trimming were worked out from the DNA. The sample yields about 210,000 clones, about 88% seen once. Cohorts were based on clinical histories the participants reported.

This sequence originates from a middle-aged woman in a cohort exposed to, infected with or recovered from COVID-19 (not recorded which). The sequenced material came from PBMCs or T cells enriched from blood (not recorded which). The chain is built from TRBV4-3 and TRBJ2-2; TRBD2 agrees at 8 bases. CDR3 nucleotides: TGCGCCAGCAGCCAAGATCTGAGCGGGGGGAACACCGGGGAGCTGTTTTTT. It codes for CASSQDLSGGNTGELFF.